This T cell receptor beta chain was sequenced in a study of tumor-infiltrating lymphocytes in primary liver carcinoma. Study details: Samples had roughly 3.65 to 8 million productive TCRbeta reads, comparable between tissue types. Overall study results and limits: Against blood, tumors held a significantly higher top-250-clone fraction (p = 0.039).

Priming with a constant-region primer yielded TCR beta cDNA from roughly 0.45 ug total RNA. Slightly modified ARM-PCR served as the procedure for the TCR beta libraries. These libraries came from three rounds of nested multiplex PCR. TCRdb ran MiXCR on the multiplex PCR reads and lists one entry per CDR3 protein. The sample has almost 55,000 distinct CDR3 sequences; about three quarters are singletons. Note on this clonotype: The antigen is undetermined. Its ends do not fully match the called genes, so a read error is possible.

Each 20-30 mg portion of unsorted bulk tissue served as the source for co-extraction of RNA and DNA. Tumor samples uniformly had over 85% viable tumor cells. Material: liver tumor tissue from sampling region 2. Subset of the sample: tumor region T2, inferior pole. This TCR derives from a middle-aged man with primary liver carcinoma and hepatitis B virus infection.

CDR3 in amino acids: CASSDGTVYEQNF. The CDR3 nucleotides read TGTGCCAGCAGCGACGGGACAGTCTACGAGCAGAACTTC. The chain is built from TRBV11-1 and TRBJ2-7; 7 bases are shared with TRBD1. The CDR3 contains 13 residues. Germline values: CDR1 SGHAT, CDR2 FQDESV (reference sequence).